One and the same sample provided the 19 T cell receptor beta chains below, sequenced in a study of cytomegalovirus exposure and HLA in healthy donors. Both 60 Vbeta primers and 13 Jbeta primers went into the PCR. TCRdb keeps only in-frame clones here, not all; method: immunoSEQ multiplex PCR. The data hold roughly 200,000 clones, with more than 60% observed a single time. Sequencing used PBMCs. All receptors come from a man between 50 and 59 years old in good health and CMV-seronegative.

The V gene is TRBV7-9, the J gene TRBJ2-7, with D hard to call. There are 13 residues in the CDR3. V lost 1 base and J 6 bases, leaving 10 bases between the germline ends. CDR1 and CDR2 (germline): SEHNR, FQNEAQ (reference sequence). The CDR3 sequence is CASSLVELGEQYF. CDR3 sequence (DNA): TGTGCCAGCAGCTTAGTAGAACTCGGCGAGCAGTACTTC.

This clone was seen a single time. The CDR3: CASSSSGAKEQFF. In nucleotides, the CDR3 is TGTGCCAGCAGTTCCTCAGGGGCTAAAGAGCAGTTCTTC. The chain recombines TRBV27 with TRBJ2-1; a possible D gene is TRBD1 (6 bases). The CDR3 extends over 13 amino acids. The germline V gene has CDR1 MNHEY and CDR2 SMNVEV (reference sequence). V was shortened by 4 bases and J by 10 bases, with 14 bases between the two germline ends.

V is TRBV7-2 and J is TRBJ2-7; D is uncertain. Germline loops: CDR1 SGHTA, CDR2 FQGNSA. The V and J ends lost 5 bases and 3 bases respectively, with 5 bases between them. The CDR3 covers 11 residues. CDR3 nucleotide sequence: TGTGCCAGCAGCCCCCACTACGAGCAGTACTTC. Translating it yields CASSPHYEQYF. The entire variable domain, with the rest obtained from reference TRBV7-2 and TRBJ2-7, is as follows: GAGVSQSPSNKVTEKGKDVELRCDPISGHTALYWYRQSLGQGLEFLIYFQGNSAPDKSGLPSDRFSAERTGGSVSTLTIQRTQQEDSAVYLCASSPHYEQYFGPGTRLTVT.

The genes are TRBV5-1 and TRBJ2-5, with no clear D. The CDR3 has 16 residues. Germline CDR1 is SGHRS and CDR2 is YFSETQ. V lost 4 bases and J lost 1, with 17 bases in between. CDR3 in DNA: TGCGCCAGCAGCAAGCCCAAACAGAACCTCCAAGAGACCCAGTACTTC. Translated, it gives CASSKPKQNLQETQYF.

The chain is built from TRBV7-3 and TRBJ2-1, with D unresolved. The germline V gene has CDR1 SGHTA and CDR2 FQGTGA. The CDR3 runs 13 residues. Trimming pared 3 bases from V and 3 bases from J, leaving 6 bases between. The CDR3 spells CASSLGNYNEQFF. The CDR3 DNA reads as TGTGCCAGCAGCTTGGGCAACTACAATGAGCAGTTCTTC.

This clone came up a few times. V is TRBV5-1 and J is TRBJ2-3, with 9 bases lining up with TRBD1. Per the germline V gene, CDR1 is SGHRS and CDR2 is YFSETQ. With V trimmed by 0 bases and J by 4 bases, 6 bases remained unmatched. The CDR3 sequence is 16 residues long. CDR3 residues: CASSLAWTGAADTQYF. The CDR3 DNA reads TGCGCCAGCAGCTTGGCTTGGACAGGGGCGGCAGATACGCAGTATTTT.

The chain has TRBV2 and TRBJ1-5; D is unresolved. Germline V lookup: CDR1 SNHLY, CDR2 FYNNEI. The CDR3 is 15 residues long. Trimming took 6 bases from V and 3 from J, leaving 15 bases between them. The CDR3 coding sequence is TGTGCCAGCAGGGGCGAAGGAGGAGACAATCAGCCCCAGCATTTT. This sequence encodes CASRGEGGDNQPQHF.

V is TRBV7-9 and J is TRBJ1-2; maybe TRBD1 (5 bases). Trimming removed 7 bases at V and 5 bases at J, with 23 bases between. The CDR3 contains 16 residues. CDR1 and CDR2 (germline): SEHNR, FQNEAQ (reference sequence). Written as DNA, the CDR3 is TGTGCCAGCACCTCCCTGCAGGGTCCCGCAGTATATGGCTACACCTTC. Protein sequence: CASTSLQGPAVYGYTF.

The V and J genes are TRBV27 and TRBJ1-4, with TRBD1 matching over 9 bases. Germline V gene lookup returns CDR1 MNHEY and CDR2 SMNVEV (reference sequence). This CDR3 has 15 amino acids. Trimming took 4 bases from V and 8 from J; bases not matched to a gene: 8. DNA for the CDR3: TGTGCCAGCAGTTCCGCCGGGACAGGGAAAGAAAAACTGTTTTTT. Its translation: CASSSAGTGKEKLFF. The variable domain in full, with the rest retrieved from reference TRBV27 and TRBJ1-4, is EAQVTQNPRYLITVTGKKLTVTCSQNMNHEYMSWYRQDPGLGLRQIYYSMNVEVTDKGDVPEGYKVSRKEKRNFPLILESPSPNQTSLYFCASSSAGTGKEKLFFGSGTQLSVL.

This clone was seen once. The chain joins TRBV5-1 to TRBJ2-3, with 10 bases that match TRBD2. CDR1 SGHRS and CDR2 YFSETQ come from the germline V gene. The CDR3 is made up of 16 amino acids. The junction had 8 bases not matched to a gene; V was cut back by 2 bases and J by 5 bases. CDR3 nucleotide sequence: TGCGCCAGCAGCTTAAAGCGGGAGGGCCGGGGAGATACGCAGTATTTT. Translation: CASSLKREGRGDTQYF.

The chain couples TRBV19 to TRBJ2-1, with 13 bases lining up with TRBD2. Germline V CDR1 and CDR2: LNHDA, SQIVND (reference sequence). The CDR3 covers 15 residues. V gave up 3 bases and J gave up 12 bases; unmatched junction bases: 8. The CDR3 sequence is CASSIATSGRASQFF. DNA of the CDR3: TGTGCCAGTAGTATCGCCACTAGCGGGAGGGCCTCGCAGTTCTTC.

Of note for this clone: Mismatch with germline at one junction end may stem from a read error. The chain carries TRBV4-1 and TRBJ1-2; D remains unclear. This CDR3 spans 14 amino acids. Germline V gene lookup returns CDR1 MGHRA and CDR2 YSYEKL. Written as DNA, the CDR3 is TGCGCCAGCAGCCAAGATCGCTGGGCCACGAGCCCCTTATTC. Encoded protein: CASSQDRWATSPLF.

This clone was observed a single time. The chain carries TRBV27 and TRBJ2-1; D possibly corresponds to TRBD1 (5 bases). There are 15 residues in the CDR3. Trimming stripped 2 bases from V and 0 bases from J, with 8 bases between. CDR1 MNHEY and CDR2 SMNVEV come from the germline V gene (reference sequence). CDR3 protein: CASSLQGFSYNEQFF. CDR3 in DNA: TGTGCCAGCAGTTTACAGGGCTTCTCCTACAATGAGCAGTTCTTC.

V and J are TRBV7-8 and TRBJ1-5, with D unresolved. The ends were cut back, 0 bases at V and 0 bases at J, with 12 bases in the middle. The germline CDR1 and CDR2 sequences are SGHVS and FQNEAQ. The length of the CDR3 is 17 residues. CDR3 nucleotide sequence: TGTGCCAGCAGCTTAGCCCCTGAAGCTTATAGCAATCAGCCCCAGCATTTT. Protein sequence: CASSLAPEAYSNQPQHF.

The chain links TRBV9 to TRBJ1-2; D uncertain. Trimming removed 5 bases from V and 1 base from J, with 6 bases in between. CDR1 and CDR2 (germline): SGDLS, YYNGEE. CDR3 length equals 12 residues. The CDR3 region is CASRGNNYGYTF. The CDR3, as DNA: TGTGCCAGCAGGGGCAATAACTATGGCTACACCTTC.

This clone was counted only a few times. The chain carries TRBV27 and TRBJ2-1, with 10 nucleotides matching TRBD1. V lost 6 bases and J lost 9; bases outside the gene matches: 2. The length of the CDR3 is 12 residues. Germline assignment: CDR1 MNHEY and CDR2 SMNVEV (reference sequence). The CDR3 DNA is TGTGCCAGCAGCCGGACAGGGGGTGAGCAGTTCTTC. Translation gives CASSRTGGEQFF.

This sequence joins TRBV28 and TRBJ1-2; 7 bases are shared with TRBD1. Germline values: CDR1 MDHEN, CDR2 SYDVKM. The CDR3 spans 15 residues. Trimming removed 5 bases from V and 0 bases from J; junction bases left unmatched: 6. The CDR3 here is CASSPAGTANYGYTF. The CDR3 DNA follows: TGTGCCAGCAGTCCCGCCGGGACAGCTAACTATGGCTACACCTTC.

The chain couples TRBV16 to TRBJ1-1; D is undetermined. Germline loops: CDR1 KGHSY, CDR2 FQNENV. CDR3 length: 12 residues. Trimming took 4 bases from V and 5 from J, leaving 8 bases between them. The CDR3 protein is CASSPRWTEAFF. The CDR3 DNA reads TGTGCCAGCAGCCCCAGGTGGACTGAAGCTTTCTTT.

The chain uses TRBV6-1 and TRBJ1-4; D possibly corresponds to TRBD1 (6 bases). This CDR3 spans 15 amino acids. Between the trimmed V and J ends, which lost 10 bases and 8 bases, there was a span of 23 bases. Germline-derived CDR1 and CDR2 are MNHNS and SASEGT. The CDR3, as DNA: TGTGCCACCGCGGCAGGGGTTGGTAGTAAGGAAAAACTGTTTTTT. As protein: CATAAGVGSKEKLFF.